The 30 T cell receptor beta chains below come from one sample, sequenced in a study of CD8 T cells in Susac syndrome. RNA, at about 0.45 to 1 ug, was reverse transcribed with random hexamers. TCRdb ran MiXCR on the immunoSEQ multiplex PCR reads and lists one entry per CDR3 protein. Altogether some 200,000 distinct CDR3 sequences are present, 90% to 95% being singletons, with the ten largest covering roughly 0.088%. The specimen sequenced was CD4+ T cells from PBMCs. The receptors derive from a human donor with multiple sclerosis.

The rearrangement joins TRBV7-2 to TRBJ2-4, with D possibly matching TRBD2 (5 bases). This CDR3 contains 14 residues. V lost 5 bases to trimming and J lost 9 bases, with 17 bases between them. The germline CDR1 and CDR2 sequences are SGHTA and FQGNSA. The CDR3 spells CASSPVRGSPIQYF. In DNA form, the CDR3 reads TGTGCCAGCAGCCCGGTTCGGGGATCTCCCATTCAGTACTTC.

V usage is TRBV9 and J usage is TRBJ1-1; tentative D call: TRBD1 (6 bases). Deletions cut 3 bases from V and 0 bases from J, with 12 bases between. The CDR3 is made up of 15 amino acids. Per the germline V gene, CDR1 is SGDLS and CDR2 is YYNGEE. CDR3 residues: CASSEGGRVNTEAFF. The CDR3 DNA reads TGTGCCAGCAGCGAGGGGGGGCGCGTGAACACTGAAGCTTTCTTT.

This chain uses TRBV30 with TRBJ2-1; tentatively, D is TRBD2 (6 bases). V gave up 4 bases and J gave up 10 bases, with 20 bases separating them. The CDR3 runs 14 residues. Germline V gives CDR1 GTSNPN, CDR2 SVGIG (reference sequence). CDR3 loop: CAWKSIKARGEQFF. Written as DNA, the CDR3 is TGTGCCTGGAAGTCTATTAAGGCCCGGGGGGAGCAGTTCTTC.

The J gene is TRBJ1-5, the V gene TRBV7-9; the match to TRBD1 covers 8 bases. Germline CDR1 SEHNR, CDR2 FQNEAQ (reference sequence). V shed 1 base, J shed 4 bases, and the junction held 3 bases outside the gene matches. The CDR3 is 15 residues long. The CDR3 region is CASSLEQGENQPQHF. DNA of the CDR3: TGTGCCAGCAGCTTAGAACAGGGGGAGAATCAGCCCCAGCATTTT.

This clonotype was picked up one time. The rearrangement uses TRBV15 and TRBJ1-2, with 7 bases that match TRBD1. Looked up from germline, CDR1 is LNHNV and CDR2 is YYDKDF (reference sequence). The CDR3 runs 14 residues. V was clipped by 0 bases and J by 5 bases; unmatched bases: 3. The CDR3 DNA follows: TGTGCCACCAGCAGAGAGGCAGGGGGGTATGGCTACACCTTC. Amino acids: CATSREAGGYGYTF.

The chain employs TRBV7-8 and TRBJ2-7, with D perhaps matching TRBD1 (6 bases). The length of the CDR3 is 14 residues. The germline gives CDR1 SGHVS, CDR2 FQNEAQ. With 5 bases removed from V and 3 bases from J, the gap between germline ends came to 14 bases. DNA for the CDR3: TGTGCCAGCAGCCTCCAGGACAGCTACTACGAGCAGTACTTC. This gives the protein CASSLQDSYYEQYF.

The J gene is TRBJ2-7, the V gene TRBV29-1, with TRBD2 identical over 10 bases. This CDR3 contains 13 residues. The trim removed 4 bases at V and 7 bases at J, leaving 7 bases unmatched. The germline V gene has CDR1 SQVTM and CDR2 ANQGSEA. This CDR3 is CSVGLAGTGEQYF. The DNA for the CDR3 is TGCAGCGTTGGACTAGCGGGTACTGGAGAGCAGTACTTC.

The V gene is TRBV27, the J gene TRBJ1-1, with unresolved D. CDR1 MNHEY and CDR2 SMNVEV come from the germline V gene (reference sequence). The CDR3 loop spans 13 amino acids. Trimming took 2 bases from V and 4 from J, leaving 8 bases between them. CDR3 DNA: TGTGCCAGCAGTTTAGTGACTGGCACTGAAGCTTTCTTT. It yields the protein CASSLVTGTEAFF.

The J gene is TRBJ1-1, the V gene TRBV29-1, with a weak D call TRBD1 (5 bases). Germline V gene lookup returns CDR1 SQVTM and CDR2 ANQGSEA. The ends were cut back, 2 bases at V and 4 bases at J, with 11 bases in the middle. The CDR3 contains 13 residues. CDR3 nucleotides: TGCAGCGTTGAATACGGGGGGGGCACTGAAGCTTTCTTT. It specifies CSVEYGGGTEAFF.

This clonotype was counted a few times. The rearrangement uses TRBV12-3 or TRBV12-4 and TRBJ1-5; no clear D gene. CDR3 length: 13 amino acids. The V and J ends lost 3 bases and 5 bases respectively, with 8 bases between them. The CDR3 DNA sequence: TGTGCCAGCAGTTTGACCGGGGATCAGCCCCAGCATTTT. It encodes CASSLTGDQPQHF.

The rearrangement joins TRBV12-3 or TRBV12-4 to TRBJ2-7; D may be TRBD1 (6 bases). V was pared by 6 bases and J by 3 bases, with 12 bases between. This CDR3 region has 13 residues. The CDR3 loop reads CASRRDTHYEQYF. CDR3 DNA sequence: TGTGCCAGCAGGAGGGACACTCACTACGAGCAGTACTTC.

The V call is TRBV5-1, the J call TRBJ2-6; D is undetermined. V was pared by 0 bases and J by 2 bases, with 6 bases between. The CDR3 contains 15 residues. Germline V gene lookup returns CDR1 SGHRS and CDR2 YFSETQ. The CDR3 protein is CASSLDFAGANVLTF. The CDR3 region has the DNA TGCGCCAGCAGCTTGGACTTCGCTGGGGCCAACGTCCTGACTTTC.

J is TRBJ2-7 and V is TRBV20-1; TRBD2 matches 10 bases. Looked up from germline, CDR1 is DFQATT and CDR2 is SNEGSKA (reference sequence). This CDR3 is built from 14 residues. V lost 6 bases to trimming and J lost 3 bases; unmatched junction nucleotides: 8. In nucleotides, the CDR3 is TGCAGTGCGACTCTAGCGGGAGTAGACTACGAGCAGTACTTC. Its protein is CSATLAGVDYEQYF.

V is TRBV29-1 and J is TRBJ2-5; D tentatively reads TRBD1 or TRBD2 (6 bases each). Germline assignment: CDR1 SQVTM and CDR2 ANQGSEA. The CDR3 contains 13 residues. CDR3 in DNA: TGCACCATCACGAGGGGGGCCCAAGAGACCCAGTACTTC. Translating gives CTITRGAQETQYF.

The rearrangement uses TRBV29-1 and TRBJ2-5, with 9 bases matching TRBD1. Germline CDR1 and CDR2: SQVTM and ANQGSEA. The CDR3 spans 13 residues. V shed 7 bases and J 5 bases; nucleotides not matched to a gene: 8. This CDR3 reads CSALQGARETQYF. The CDR3 DNA is TGCAGCGCCCTACAGGGGGCGCGGGAGACCCAGTACTTC.

The chain couples TRBV12-3 or TRBV12-4 to TRBJ1-3, with a possible D match to TRBD1 (5 bases). This CDR3 comprises 13 residues. The ends were cut back, 6 bases at V and 1 base at J, with 7 bases in the middle. The CDR3, as DNA: TGTGCCAGCAGCCGGGGGTCTGGAAACACCATATATTTT. Encoded protein: CASSRGSGNTIYF.

This clonotype was detected only once. The chain couples TRBV6-1 to TRBJ1-1; no clear D gene. Germline CDR1 reads MNHNS; CDR2 reads SASEGT. V was clipped by 10 bases and J by 9 bases, with 15 bases between them. The CDR3 has 11 residues. CDR3 DNA: TGTGCCACCACCCTAGGTAGCAAAGCTTTCTTT. Amino acids: CATTLGSKAFF.

This rearrangement joins TRBV19 to TRBJ2-1; 7 nucleotides line up with TRBD2. CDR1 is LNHDA and CDR2 is SQIVND in the germline V gene (reference sequence). CDR3 length equals 16 residues. Trimming removed 0 bases from V and 4 bases from J; junction bases left unmatched: 6. The chain's CDR3 is CASSIEGGRRYNEQFF. The CDR3 DNA sequence: TGTGCCAGTAGTATAGAGGGCGGGAGACGGTACAATGAGCAGTTCTTC. The full variable domain, with the rest looked up from reference TRBV19 and TRBJ2-1, is DGGITQSPKYLFRKEGQNVTLSCEQNLNHDAMYWYRQDPGQGLRLIYYSQIVNDFQKGDIAEGYSVSREKKESFPLTVTSAQKNPTAFYLCASSIEGGRRYNEQFFGPGTRLTVL.

The rearrangement links TRBV20-1 to TRBJ1-2; TRBD1 matches at 7 bases. This CDR3 comprises 16 residues. In germline, CDR1 is DFQATT, CDR2 SNEGSKA (reference sequence). Losses at the gene ends were 1 base for V and 0 bases for J; bases not matched to a gene: 8. CDR3 region: CSARVLGGQPNYGYTF. The CDR3 DNA is TGCAGTGCTAGAGTTTTAGGGGGACAGCCTAACTATGGCTACACCTTC.

This rearrangement joins TRBV20-1 to TRBJ2-1; no reliable D call. Trimming stripped 1 base from V and 7 bases from J, with 17 bases between. The CDR3 contains 15 residues. Germline assignment: CDR1 DFQATT and CDR2 SNEGSKA (reference sequence). The CDR3 DNA follows: TGCAGTGCTAGAGGTCTCATCACACCTAGTAATGAGCAGTTCTTC. Amino acid sequence: CSARGLITPSNEQFF.

The rearrangement joins TRBV20-1 to TRBJ1-1, with D perhaps matching TRBD1 (6 bases). CDR1 is DFQATT and CDR2 is SNEGSKA in the germline V gene (reference sequence). The V end lost 5 bases, the J end lost 1 base, and 11 bases lay between the germline ends. The CDR3 runs 13 residues. The CDR3 region has the DNA TGCAGTGCTTCAGGGGCCGGGAACACTGAAGCTTTCTTT. Translated, it gives CSASGAGNTEAFF.

The genes are TRBV5-1 and TRBJ2-5; D perhaps matches TRBD1 (5 bases). Germline CDR1 is SGHRS and CDR2 is YFSETQ. Trimming stripped 1 base from V and 5 bases from J, with 15 bases between. The CDR3 is made up of 15 amino acids. CDR3 bases: TGCGCCAGCAGCTTGAGGGCAGGAAAGGGGGAGACCCAGTACTTC. Encoded protein: CASSLRAGKGETQYF.

The chain uses TRBV2 and TRBJ2-3; D is undetermined. The CDR3 covers 11 residues. The V gene lost 5 bases and the J gene lost 13 bases, with 13 bases spanning the gap. Germline CDR1 SNHLY, CDR2 FYNNEI. CDR3 bases: TGTGCCAGCAGTCCTTCGGAAACCGAGTATTTT. As protein: CASSPSETEYF.

This clonotype was found once. The CDR3 DNA reads as TGTGCCAGCCGCTCGGCCCCCTCCTACGAGCAGTACTTC. As protein: CASRSAPSYEQYF. This chain links TRBV6-5 with TRBJ2-7; no reliable D call. V was pared by 8 bases and J by 0 bases, with 11 bases between. The CDR3 spans 13 residues. The germline V gene has CDR1 MNHEY and CDR2 SVGAGI.

The CDR3 coding sequence is TGTGCCAGCAGTGAGCCCGGGACAGGCGGTGAGCAGTTCTTC. Amino acids: CASSEPGTGGEQFF. V and J are TRBV25-1 and TRBJ2-1; TRBD1 matches 8 bases. This CDR3 comprises 14 residues. J gave up 9 bases and V 3 bases, and 7 bases lay outside the gene matches. Looked up from germline, CDR1 is MGHDK and CDR2 is SYGVNS.

This clonotype was recorded once. The V and J genes are TRBV9 and TRBJ1-5, with TRBD1 as a possible D gene (5 bases). Deletions cut 3 bases from V and 8 bases from J, with 12 bases between. Germline-derived CDR1 and CDR2 are SGDLS and YYNGEE. This CDR3 contains 13 residues. CDR3 bases: TGTGCCAGCAGCGCTCAGGGACCGGAGCCCCAGCATTTT. Its protein product is CASSAQGPEPQHF. Together with reference TRBV9 and TRBJ1-5, the CDR3 gives the full variable domain: DSGVTQTPKHLITATGQRVTLRCSPRSGDLSVYWYQQSLDQGLQFLIQYYNGEERAKGNILERFSAQQFPDLHSELNLSSLELGDSALYFCASSAQGPEPQHFGDGTRLSIL.

The chain joins TRBV24-1 to TRBJ1-5; a possible D gene is TRBD1 (6 bases). This CDR3 is built from 13 residues. Germline values: CDR1 KGHDR, CDR2 SFDVKD. Deletions cut 8 bases from V and 10 bases from J, with 17 bases between. The CDR3 region is CATTGTRIGPQHF. In nucleotides, the CDR3 is TGTGCCACCACCGGGACACGGATAGGACCCCAGCATTTT.

In the case of this clonotype: At one of its ends the junction is not consistent with the germline gene, which may arise from a read error. CDR3 nucleotide sequence: TGTGCTAGCAGCACGTCGATCCGTCACCCCCAGCATTTT. Protein sequence: CASSTSIRHPQHF. V gene TRBV7-7 combines with J gene TRBJ1-5, with D unclear. This CDR3 is built from 13 residues. Looked up from germline, CDR1 is SSHAT and CDR2 is FNYEAQ (reference sequence).

This clonotype was seen only once. The V gene is TRBV6-5, the J gene TRBJ1-2, with 7 bases identical to TRBD1. CDR1 MNHEY and CDR2 SVGAGI come from the germline V gene. This CDR3 is built from 12 residues. Unmatched junction bases numbered 8, after V lost 8 bases and J lost 8 bases. The CDR3, as DNA: TGTGCCAGCGGGCAGGGGGTTTGGGGCTACACCTTC. It specifies CASGQGVWGYTF.

The J gene is TRBJ2-5, the V gene TRBV6-5; D unresolved. The CDR3 contains 13 residues. Trimming removed 5 bases at V and 5 bases at J, with 12 bases between. Germline-derived CDR1 and CDR2 are MNHEY and SVGAGI. The CDR3 reads CASSRTVGETQYF. CDR3 DNA: TGTGCCAGCAGTCGGACGGTTGGGGAGACCCAGTACTTC.